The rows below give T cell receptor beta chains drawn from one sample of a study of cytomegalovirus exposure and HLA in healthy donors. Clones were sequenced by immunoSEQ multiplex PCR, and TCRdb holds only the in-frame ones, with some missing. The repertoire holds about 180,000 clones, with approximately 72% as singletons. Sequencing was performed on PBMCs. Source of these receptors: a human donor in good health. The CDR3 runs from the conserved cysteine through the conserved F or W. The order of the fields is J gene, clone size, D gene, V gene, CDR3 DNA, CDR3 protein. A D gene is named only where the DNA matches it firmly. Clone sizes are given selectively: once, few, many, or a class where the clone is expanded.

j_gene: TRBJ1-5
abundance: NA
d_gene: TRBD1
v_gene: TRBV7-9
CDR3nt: TGTGCCAGCAGCTCTTCTGGACAGGGGGCTTTTCAGCCCCAGCATTTT
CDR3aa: CASSSSGQGAFQPQHF

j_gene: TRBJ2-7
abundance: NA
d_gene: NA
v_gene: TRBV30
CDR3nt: TGTGCCTGGAGTGACTGGTACGAGCAGTACTTC
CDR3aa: CAWSDWYEQYF

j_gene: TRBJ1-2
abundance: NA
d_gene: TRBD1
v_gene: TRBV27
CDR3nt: TGTGCCAGCAGTGTGGGGACAGGGGGCCTCTATGGCTACACCTTC
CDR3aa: CASSVGTGGLYGYTF

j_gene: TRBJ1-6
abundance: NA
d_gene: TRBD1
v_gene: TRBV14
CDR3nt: TGTGCCAGCAGCCCCGGGACAGGGGGGAATTCACCCCTCCACTTT
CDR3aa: CASSPGTGGNSPLHF

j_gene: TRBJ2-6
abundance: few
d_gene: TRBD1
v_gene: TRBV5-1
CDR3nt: TGCGCCAGCAGCGACGACAGGGCTGGGGCCAACGTCCTGACTTTC
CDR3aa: CASSDDRAGANVLTF

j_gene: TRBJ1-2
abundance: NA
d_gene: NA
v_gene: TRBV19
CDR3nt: TGTGCCAGTAGACTAGACTCTTACTATGGCTACACCTTC
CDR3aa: CASRLDSYYGYTF

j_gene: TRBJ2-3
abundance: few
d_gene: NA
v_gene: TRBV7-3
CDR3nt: TGTGCCAGCAGCGCCCTAGGGGGACCTAGCACAGATACGCAGTATTTT
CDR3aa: CASSALGGPSTDTQYF

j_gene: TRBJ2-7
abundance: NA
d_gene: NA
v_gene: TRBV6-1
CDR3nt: TGTGCCAGCAGTGAACGAGCCAGGCTACCCTACGAGCAGTACTTC
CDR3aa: CASSERARLPYEQYF

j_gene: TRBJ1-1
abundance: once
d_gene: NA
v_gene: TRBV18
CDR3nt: TGTGCCAGCTCACCCGGGACATCTGGCTGGGTAGTGTTT
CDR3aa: CASSPGTSGWVVF

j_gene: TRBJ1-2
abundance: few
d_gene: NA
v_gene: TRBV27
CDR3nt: TGTGCCAGCAGGGCAATCGGCGGGGCTAACTATGGCTACACCTTC
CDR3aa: CASRAIGGANYGYTF

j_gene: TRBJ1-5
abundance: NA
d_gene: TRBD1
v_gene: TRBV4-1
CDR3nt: TGCGCCAGCAGCCAAGAGACGGACAGGGGAACGCCCCAGCATTTT
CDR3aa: CASSQETDRGTPQHF

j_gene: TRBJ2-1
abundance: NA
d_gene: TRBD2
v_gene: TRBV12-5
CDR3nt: TGTGCTAGTGGTTTGGTCAGGGTACTAGCGGGGGCCAACAATGAGCAGTTCTTC
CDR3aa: CASGLVRVLAGANNEQFF

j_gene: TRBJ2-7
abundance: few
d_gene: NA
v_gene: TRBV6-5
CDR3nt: TGTGCCAGCAGTTTACCCAGGGCCCCCTACGAGCAGTACTTC
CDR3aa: CASSLPRAPYEQYF

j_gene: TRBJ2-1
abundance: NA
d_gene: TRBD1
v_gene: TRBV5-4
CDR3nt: TGTGCCAGCAGCCCGACAGGGGACGGGTACAATGAGCAGTTCTTC
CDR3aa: CASSPTGDGYNEQFF

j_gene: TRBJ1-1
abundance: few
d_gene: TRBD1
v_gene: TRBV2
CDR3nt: TGTGCCAGCGCGAAAACACAGGGGATGACTGAAGCTTTCTTT
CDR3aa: CASAKTQGMTEAFF

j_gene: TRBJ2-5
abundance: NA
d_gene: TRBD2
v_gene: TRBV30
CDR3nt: TGTGCCTGGAGTCCGGGACTAGCGGGGGAGCAAGAGACCCAGTACTTC
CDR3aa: CAWSPGLAGEQETQYF

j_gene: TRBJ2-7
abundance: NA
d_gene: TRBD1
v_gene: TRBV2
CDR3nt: TGTGCCAGCAGTGCTTGGACAGGGATGTACGAGCAGTACTTC
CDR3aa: CASSAWTGMYEQYF

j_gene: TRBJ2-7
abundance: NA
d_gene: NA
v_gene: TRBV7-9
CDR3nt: TGTGCCAGCAGCTTAATCAAATCAGGGGACTACGAGCAGTACTTC
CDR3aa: CASSLIKSGDYEQYF

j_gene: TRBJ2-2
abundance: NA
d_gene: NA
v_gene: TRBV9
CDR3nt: TGTGCCAGCAGCCTCTCGGACAGTAAGAACACCGGGGAGCTGTTTTTT
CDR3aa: CASSLSDSKNTGELFF

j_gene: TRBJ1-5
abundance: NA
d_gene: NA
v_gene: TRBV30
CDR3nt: TGTGCCTGGAGACGAGGGAATCAGCCCCAGCATTTT
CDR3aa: CAWRRGNQPQHF

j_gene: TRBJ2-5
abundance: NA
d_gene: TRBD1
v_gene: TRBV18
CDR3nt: TGTGCCAGCTCAATAGGACAGGCGGACCTGTTGGAGACCCAGTACTTC
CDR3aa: CASSIGQADLLETQYF

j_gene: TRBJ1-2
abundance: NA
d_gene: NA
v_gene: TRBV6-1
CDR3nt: TGTGCCGCAAACTCCAGGGTTGGGTTTAACTATGGCTACACCTTC
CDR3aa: CAANSRVGFNYGYTF

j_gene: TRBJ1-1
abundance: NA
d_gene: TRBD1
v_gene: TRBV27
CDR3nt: TGTGCCAGCAGACCACAGGGGGGAACTGAAGCTTTCTTT
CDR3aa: CASRPQGGTEAFF

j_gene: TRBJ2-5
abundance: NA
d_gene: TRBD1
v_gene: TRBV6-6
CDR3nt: TGTGCCAGCAGTTATGGACAGGGGGCCGAGACCCAGTACTTC
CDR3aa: CASSYGQGAETQYF

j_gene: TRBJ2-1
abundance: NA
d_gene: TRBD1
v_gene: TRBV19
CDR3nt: TGTGCCAGTAGTATAGGGGCACAGGGGGATCTGTTCTTC
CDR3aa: CASSIGAQGDLFF

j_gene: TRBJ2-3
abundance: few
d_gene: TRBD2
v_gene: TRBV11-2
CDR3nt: TGTGCCAGCAGCTCTCGGGGGGGCCTTAGCACAGATACGCAGTATTTT
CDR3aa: CASSSRGGLSTDTQYF